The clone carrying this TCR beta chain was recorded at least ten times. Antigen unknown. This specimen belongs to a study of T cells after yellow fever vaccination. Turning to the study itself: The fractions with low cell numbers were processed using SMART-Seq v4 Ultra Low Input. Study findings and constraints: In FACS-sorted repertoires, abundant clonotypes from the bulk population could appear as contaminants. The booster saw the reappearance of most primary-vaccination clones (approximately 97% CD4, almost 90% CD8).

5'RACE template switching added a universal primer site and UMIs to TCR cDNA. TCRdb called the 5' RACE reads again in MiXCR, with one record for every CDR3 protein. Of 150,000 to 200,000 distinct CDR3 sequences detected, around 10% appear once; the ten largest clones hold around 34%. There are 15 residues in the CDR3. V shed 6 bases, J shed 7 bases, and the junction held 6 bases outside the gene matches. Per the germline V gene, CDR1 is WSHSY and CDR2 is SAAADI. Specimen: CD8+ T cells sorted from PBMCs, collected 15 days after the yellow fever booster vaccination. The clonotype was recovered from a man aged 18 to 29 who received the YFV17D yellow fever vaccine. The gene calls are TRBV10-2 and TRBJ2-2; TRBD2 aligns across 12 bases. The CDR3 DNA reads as TGCGCCAGCAGCCCTACTAGCGGGGGGAGCGGGGAGCTGTTTTTT. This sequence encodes CASSPTSGGSGELFF.